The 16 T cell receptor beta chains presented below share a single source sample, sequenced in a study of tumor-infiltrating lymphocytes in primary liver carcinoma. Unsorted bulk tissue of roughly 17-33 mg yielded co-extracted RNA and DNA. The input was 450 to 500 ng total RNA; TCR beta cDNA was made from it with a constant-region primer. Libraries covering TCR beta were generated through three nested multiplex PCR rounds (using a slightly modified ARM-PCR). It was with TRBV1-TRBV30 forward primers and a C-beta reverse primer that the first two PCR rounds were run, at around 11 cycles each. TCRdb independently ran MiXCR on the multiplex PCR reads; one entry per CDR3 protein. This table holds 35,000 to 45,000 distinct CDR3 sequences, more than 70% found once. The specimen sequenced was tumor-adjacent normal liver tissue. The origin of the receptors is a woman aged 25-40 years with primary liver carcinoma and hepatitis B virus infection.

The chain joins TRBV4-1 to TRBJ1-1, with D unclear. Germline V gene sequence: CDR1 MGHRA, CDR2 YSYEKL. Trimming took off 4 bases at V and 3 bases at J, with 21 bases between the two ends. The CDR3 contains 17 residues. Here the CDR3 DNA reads TGCGCCAGCAGCCGATACTTAACATGGGCCTTGTACACTGAAGCTTTCTTT. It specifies CASSRYLTWALYTEAFF.

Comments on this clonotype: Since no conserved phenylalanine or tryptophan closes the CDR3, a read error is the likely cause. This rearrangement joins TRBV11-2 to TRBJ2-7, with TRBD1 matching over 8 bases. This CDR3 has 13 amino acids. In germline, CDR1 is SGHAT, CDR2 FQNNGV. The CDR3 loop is CANIGDRTYEQYL. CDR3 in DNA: TGCGCCAACATAGGGGACAGGACCTACGAGCAGTACTTA.

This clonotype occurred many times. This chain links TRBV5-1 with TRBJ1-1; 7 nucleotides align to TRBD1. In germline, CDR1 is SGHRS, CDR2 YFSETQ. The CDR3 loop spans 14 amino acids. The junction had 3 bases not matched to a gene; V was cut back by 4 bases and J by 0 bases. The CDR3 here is CASSPGGLNTEAFF. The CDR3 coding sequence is TGCGCCAGCAGCCCAGGGGGGTTGAACACTGAAGCTTTCTTT.

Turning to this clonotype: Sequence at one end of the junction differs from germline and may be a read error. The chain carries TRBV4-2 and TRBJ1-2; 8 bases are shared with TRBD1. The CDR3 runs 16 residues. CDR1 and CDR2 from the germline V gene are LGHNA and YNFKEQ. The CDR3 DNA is TGTGCCAGCAGCCAAGATCGACAGGGGACCGGCTATGGTTACACATTC. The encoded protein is CASSQDRQGTGYGYTF.

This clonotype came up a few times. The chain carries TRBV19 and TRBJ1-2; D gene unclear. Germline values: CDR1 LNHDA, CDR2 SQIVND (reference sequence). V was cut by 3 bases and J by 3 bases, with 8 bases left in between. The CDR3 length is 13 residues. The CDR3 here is CASSMKVDYGYTF. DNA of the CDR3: TGTGCCAGTAGTATGAAGGTGGACTATGGCTACACCTTC.

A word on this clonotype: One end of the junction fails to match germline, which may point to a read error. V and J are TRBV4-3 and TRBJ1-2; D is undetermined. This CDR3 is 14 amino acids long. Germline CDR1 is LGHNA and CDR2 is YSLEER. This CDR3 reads CASRAELEIYGYTF. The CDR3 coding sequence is TGTGCCAGCAGAGCTGAGTTGGAGATCTATGGCTATACCTTC.

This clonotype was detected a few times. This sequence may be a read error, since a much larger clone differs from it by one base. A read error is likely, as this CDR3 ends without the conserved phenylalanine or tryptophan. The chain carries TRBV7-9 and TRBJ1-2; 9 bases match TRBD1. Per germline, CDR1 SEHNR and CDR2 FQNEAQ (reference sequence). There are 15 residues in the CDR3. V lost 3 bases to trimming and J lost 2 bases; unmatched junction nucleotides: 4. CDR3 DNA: TGTGCCAGCAGCTTCTCGGGACAGGGAAACTATGGCTACACCTCC. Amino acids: CASSFSGQGNYGYTS.

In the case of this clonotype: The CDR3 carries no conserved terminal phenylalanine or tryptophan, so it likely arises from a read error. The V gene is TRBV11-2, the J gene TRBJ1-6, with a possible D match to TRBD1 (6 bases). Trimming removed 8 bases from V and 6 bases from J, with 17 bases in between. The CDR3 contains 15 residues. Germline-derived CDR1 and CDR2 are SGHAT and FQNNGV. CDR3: CASPITQGTNSPLHL. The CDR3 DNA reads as TGTGCCAGCCCCATCACCCAGGGGACTAATTCACCCCTCCACTTA.

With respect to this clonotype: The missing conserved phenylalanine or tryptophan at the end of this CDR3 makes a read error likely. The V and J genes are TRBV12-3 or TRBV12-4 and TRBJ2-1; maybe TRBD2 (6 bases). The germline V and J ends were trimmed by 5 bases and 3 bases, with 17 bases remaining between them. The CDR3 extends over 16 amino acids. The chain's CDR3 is CASSTMGIADYNEQFV. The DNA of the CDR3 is TGTGCCAGCAGTACCATGGGAATAGCGGACTACAATGAGCAGTTCGTC.

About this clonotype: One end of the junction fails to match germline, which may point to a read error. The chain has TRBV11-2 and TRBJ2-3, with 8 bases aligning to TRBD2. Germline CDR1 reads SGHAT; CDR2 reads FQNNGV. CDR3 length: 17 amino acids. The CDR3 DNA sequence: TGTGATAGCAGCCATCGAGGGAGCGGGAGCCACACAGATGCGCAGTATTTT. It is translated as CDSSHRGSGSHTDAQYF.

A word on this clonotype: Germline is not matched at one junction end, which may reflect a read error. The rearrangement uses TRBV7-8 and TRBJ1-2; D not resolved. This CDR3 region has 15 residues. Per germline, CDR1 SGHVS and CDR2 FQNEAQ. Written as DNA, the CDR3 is TGTGTCAGCAGCCCCTCCGGACGGGTGGGCTATGGTTACACCTTC. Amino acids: CVSSPSGRVGYGYTF.

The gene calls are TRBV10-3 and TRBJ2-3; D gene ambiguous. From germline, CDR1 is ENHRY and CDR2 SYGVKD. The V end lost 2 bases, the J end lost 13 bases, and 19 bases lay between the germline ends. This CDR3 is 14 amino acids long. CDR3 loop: CAISEGLGTDTKYF. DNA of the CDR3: TGTGCCATCAGTGAGGGGTTGGGCACAGATACCAAGTATTTT.

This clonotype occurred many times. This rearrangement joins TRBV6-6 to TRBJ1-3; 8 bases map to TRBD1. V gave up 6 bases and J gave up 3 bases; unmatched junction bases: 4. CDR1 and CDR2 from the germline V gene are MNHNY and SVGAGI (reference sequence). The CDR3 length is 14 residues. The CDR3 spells CASRDRGSGNTIYF. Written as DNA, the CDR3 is TGTGCCAGCAGAGACAGGGGAAGTGGAAACACCATATATTTT.

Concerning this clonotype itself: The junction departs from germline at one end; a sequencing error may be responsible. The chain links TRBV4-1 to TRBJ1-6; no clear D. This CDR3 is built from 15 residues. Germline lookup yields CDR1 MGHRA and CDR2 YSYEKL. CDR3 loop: CASSLDWGGNSPLHF. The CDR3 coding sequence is TGCGCCAGCAGCTTGGACTGGGGAGGAAATTCACCTCTCCACTTT.

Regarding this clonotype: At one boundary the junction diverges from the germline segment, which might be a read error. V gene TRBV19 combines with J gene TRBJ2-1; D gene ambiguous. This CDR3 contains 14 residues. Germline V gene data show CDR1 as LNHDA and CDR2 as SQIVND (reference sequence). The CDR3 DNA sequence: TGTGCCAGCAGTATCTTGGACCCCGGCAATGAACAGTTCTTC. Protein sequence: CASSILDPGNEQFF.

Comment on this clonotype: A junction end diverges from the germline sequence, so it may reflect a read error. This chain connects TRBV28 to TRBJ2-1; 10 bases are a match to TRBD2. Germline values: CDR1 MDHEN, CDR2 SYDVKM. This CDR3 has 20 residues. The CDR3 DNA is TGTGCCAACAGTTCTCCCTCTTCGGTTTTAGCGGGAGGCAGCCCCAATGAGGAGTTCTTC. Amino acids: CANSSPSSVLAGGSPNEEFF.